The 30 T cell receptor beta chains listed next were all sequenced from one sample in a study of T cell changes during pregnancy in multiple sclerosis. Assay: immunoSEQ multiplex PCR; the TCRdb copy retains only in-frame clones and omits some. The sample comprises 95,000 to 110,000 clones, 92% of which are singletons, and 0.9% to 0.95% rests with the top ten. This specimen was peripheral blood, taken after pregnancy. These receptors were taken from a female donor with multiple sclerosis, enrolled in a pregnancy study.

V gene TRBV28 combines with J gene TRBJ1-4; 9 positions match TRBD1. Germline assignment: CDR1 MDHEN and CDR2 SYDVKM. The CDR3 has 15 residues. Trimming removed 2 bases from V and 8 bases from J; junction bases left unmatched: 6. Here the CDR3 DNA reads TGTGCCAGCAGTTTACCCGGGACAGGGAGGGAAAAACTGTTTTTT. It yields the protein CASSLPGTGREKLFF.

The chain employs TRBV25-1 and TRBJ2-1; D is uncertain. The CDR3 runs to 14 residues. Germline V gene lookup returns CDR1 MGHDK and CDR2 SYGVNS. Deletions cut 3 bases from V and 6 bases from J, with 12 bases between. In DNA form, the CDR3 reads TGTGCCAGCAGTGACTTTGACTTGGGCAATGAGCAGTTCTTC. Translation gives CASSDFDLGNEQFF.

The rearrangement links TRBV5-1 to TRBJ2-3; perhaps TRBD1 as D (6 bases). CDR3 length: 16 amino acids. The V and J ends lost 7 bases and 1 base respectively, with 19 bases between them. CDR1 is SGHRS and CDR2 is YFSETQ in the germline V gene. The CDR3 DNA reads TGCGCCAGCGGGGCGAGGTGGGGGCAAGGCACAGATACGCAGTATTTT. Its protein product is CASGARWGQGTDTQYF.

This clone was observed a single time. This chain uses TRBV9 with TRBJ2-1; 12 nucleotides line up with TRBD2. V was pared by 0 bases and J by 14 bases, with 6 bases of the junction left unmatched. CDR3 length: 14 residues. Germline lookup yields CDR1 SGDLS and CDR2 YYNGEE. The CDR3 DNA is TGTGCCAGCAGCGTAGAGACTAGCGGGAGTTATAAGTTCTTC. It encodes CASSVETSGSYKFF. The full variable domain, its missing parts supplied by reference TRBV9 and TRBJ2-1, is DSGVTQTPKHLITATGQRVTLRCSPRSGDLSVYWYQQSLDQGLQFLIQYYNGEERAKGNILERFSAQQFPDLHSELNLSSLELGDSALYFCASSVETSGSYKFFGPGTRLTVL.

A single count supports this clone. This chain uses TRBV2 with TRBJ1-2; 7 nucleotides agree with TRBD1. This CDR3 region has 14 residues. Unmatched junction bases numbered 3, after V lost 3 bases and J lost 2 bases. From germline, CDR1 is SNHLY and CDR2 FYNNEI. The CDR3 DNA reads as TGTGCCAGCAGTGACGGGACAGCCAACTATGGCTACACCTTC. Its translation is CASSDGTANYGYTF.

The CDR3 sequence: CAISETGGEQYF. CDR3 coding DNA: TGTGCCATCAGTGAGACAGGGGGCGAGCAGTACTTC. The chain links TRBV10-3 to TRBJ2-7, with 8 nucleotides matching TRBD1. The germline gives CDR1 ENHRY, CDR2 SYGVKD. The junction had 0 bases not matched to a gene; V was cut back by 2 bases and J by 6 bases. CDR3 size: 12 residues.

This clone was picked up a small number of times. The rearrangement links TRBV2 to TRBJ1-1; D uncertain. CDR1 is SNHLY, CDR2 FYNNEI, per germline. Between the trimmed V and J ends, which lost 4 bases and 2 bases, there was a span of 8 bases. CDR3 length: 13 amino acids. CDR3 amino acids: CASSAQFNTEAFF. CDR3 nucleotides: TGTGCCAGCAGTGCGCAGTTTAACACTGAAGCTTTCTTT. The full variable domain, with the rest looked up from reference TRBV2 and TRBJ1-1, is EPEVTQTPSHQVTQMGQEVILRCVPISNHLYFYWYRQILGQKVEFLVSFYNNEISEKSEIFDDQFSVERPDGSNFTLKIRSTKLEDSAMYFCASSAQFNTEAFFGQGTRLTVV.

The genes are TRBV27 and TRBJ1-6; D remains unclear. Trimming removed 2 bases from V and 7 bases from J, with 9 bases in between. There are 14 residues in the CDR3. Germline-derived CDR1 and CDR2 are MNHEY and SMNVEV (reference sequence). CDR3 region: CASSLRLVNSPLHF. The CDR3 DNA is TGTGCCAGCAGTTTAAGACTGGTGAATTCACCCCTCCACTTT.

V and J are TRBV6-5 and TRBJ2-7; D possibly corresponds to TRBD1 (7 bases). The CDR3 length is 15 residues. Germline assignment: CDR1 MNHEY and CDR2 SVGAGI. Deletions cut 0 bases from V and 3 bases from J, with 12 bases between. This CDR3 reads CASSYSQGEVYEQYF. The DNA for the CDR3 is TGTGCCAGCAGTTACTCTCAGGGGGAGGTCTACGAGCAGTACTTC.

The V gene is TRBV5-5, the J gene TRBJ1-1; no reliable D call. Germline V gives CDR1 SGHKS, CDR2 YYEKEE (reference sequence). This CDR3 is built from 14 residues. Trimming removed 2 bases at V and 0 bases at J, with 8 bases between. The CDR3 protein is CASSFSPVNTEAFF. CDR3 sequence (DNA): TGTGCCAGCAGCTTTTCCCCTGTGAACACTGAAGCTTTCTTT.

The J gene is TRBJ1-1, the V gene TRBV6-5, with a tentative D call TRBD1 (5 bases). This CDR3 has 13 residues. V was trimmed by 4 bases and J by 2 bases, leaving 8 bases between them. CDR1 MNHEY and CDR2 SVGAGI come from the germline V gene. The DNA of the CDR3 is TGTGCCAGCAGTTTCGACAGAAACACTGAAGCTTTCTTT. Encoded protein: CASSFDRNTEAFF.

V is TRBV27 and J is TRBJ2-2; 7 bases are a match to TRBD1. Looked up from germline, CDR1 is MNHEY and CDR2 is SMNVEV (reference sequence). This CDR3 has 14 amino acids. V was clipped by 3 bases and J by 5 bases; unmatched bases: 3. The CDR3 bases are TGTGCCAGCAGTTTGGAGACAGGGACCGGGGAGCTGTTTTTT. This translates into CASSLETGTGELFF.

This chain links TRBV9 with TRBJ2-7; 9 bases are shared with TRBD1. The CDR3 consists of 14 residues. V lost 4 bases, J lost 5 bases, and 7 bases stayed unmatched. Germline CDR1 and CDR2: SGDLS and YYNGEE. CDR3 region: CASSPQGQGHEQYF. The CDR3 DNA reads TGTGCCAGCAGCCCCCAGGGACAGGGCCACGAGCAGTACTTC.

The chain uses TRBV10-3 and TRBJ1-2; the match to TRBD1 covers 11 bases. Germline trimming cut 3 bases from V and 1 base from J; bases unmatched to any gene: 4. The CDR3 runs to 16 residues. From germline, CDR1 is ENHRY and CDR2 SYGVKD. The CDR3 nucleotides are TGTGCCATCAGTGATGGACAGGGGGCTAGTAACTATGGCTACACCTTC. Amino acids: CAISDGQGASNYGYTF.

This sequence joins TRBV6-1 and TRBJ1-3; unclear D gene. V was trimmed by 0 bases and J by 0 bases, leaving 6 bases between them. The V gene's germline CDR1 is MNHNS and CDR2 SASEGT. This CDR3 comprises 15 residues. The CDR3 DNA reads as TGTGCCAGCAGTGAAGCTGGCCTCTCTGGAAACACCATATATTTT. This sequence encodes CASSEAGLSGNTIYF.

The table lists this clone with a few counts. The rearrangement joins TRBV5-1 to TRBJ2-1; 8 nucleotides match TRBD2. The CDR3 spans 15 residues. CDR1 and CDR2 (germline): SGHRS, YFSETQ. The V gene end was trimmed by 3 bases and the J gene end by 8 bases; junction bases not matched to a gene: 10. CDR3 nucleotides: TGCGCCAGCAGCTCTGGGACTAGTGTCGTAGATGAGCAGTTCTTC. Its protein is CASSSGTSVVDEQFF.

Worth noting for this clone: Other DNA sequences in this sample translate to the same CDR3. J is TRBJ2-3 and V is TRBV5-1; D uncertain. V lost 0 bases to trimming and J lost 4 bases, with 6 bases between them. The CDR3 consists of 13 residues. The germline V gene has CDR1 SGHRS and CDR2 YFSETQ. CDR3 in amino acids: CASSLDRPDTQYF. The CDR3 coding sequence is TGCGCCAGCAGCTTGGATCGTCCAGATACGCAGTATTTT.

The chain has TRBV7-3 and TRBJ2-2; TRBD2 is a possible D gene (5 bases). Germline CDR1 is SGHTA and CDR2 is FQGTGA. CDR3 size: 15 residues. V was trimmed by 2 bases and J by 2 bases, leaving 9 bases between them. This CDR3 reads CASSLVAINTGELFF. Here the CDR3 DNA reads TGTGCCAGCAGCTTAGTAGCGATCAACACCGGGGAGCTGTTTTTT. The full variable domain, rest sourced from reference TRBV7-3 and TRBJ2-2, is GAGVSQTPSNKVTEKGKYVELRCDPISGHTALYWYRQSLGQGPEFLIYFQGTGAADDSGLPNDRFFAVRPEGSVSTLKIQRTERGDSAVYLCASSLVAINTGELFFGEGSRLTVL.

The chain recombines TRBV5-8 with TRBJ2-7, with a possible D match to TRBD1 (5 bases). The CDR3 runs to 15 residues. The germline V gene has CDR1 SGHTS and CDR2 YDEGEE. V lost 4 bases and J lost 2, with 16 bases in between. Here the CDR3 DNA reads TGTGCCAGCAGCAAAACAGGTCCTCAGACCTACGAGCAGTACTTC. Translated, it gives CASSKTGPQTYEQYF. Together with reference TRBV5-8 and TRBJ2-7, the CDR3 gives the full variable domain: EAGVTQSPTHLIKTRGQQATLRCSPISGHTSVYWYQQALGLGLQFLLWYDEGEERNRGNFPPRFSGRQFPNYSSELNVNALELEDSALYLCASSKTGPQTYEQYFGPGTRLTVT.

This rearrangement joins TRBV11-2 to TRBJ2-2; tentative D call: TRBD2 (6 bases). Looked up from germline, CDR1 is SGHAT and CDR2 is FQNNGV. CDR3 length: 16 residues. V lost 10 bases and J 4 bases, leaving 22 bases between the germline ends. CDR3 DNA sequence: TGTGCCATCACTTCATTACTAGGAGGGGTCACCGGGGAGCTGTTTTTT. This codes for CAITSLLGGVTGELFF.

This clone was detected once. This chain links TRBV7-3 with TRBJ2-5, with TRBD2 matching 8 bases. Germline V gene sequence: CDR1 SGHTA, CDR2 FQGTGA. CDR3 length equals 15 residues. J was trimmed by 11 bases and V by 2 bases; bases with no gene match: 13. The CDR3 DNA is TGTGCCAGCAGCTTAGCGGGAGGCTCCTACGAGCGGCAGTACTTC. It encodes CASSLAGGSYERQYF.

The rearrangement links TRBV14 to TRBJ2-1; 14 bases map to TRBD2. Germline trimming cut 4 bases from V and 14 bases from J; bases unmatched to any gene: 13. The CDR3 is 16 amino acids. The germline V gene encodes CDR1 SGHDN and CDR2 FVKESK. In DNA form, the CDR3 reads TGTGCCAGCAGCCCTCTGACTAGCGGGAGGGCCGGTGGGGAGTTCTTC. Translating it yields CASSPLTSGRAGGEFF.

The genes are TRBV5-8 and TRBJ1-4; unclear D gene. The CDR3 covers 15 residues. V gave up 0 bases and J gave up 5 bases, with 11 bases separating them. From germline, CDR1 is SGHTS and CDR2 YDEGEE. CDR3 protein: CASSLGETINEKLFF. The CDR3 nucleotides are TGTGCCAGCAGCTTGGGGGAGACAATCAATGAAAAACTGTTTTTT.

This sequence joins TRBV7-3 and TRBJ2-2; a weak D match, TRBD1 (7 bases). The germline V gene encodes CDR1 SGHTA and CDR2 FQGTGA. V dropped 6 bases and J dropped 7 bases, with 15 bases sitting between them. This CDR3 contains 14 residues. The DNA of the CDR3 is TGTGCCAGCAGTCCCAGGGGGGATAGCGGGGAGCTGTTTTTT. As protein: CASSPRGDSGELFF.

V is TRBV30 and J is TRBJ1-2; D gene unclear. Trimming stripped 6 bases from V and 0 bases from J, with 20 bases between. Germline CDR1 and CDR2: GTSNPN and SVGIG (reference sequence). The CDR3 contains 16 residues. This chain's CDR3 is CACAGIFEGSNYGYTF. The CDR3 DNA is TGTGCCTGTGCCGGGATTTTCGAGGGTTCTAACTATGGCTACACCTTC.

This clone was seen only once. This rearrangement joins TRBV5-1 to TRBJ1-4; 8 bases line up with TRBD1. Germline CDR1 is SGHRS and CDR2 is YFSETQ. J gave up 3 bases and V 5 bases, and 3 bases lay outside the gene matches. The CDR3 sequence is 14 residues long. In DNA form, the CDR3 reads TGCGCCAGCAGTCCGGGACAGGCTAATGAAAAACTGTTTTTT. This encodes CASSPGQANEKLFF.

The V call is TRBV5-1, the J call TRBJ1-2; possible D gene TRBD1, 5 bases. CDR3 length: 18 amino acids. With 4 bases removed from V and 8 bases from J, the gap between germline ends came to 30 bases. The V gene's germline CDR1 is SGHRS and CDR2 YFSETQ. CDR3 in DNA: TGCGCCAGCAGCCCCGGTCTTGGGGGGTGGGGAAGCGGGCGCGGCTACACCTTC. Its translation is CASSPGLGGWGSGRGYTF.

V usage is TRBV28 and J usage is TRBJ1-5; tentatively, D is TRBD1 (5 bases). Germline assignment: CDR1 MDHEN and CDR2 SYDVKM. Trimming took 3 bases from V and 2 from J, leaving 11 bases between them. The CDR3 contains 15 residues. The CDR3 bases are TGTGCCAGCAGTTTCCTAGGGGTGGGCAATCAGCCCCAGCATTTT. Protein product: CASSFLGVGNQPQHF.

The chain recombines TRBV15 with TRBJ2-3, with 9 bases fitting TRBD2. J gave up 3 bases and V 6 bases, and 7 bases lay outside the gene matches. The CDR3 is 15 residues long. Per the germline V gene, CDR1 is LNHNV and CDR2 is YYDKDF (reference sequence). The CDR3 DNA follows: TGTGCCACCAGGCTGCTAGCGGGATTTACAGATACGCAGTATTTT. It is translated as CATRLLAGFTDTQYF.

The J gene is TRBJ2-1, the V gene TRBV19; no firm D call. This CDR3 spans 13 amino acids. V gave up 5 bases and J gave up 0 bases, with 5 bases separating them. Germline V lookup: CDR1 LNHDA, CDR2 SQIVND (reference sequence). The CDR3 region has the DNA TGTGCCAGTAGTGGCGGCTCCTACAATGAGCAGTTCTTC. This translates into CASSGGSYNEQFF.